This TCR beta chain was observed in a study of low-dose radiotherapy and immunotherapy resistance in tumors. In the RACIN dose-escalation trial, donors got nivolumab plus ipilimumab with aspirin, cyclophosphamide and radiotherapy. Gene-specific TRAV and TRBV primers were used for first-strand cDNA, covering alpha and beta chains. The authors ran around 19 PCR cycles to amplify TCRs with a constant-region primer and V-primer adapter. TCRdb independently ran MiXCR on the reads; one entry per CDR3 protein. The sample yields 7,500 to 9,500 distinct CDR3 sequences, almost 70% seen once. This TCR came from a human donor with advanced metastatic prostate, ovarian, gallbladder or colorectal cancer (not recorded which). This table probably holds off-target reads from a library built for another chain.

CDR3 nucleotide sequence: TGTGCCAGCAGCGTAGCGGTAAAAGAGACCCAGTACTTC. Its translation is CASSVAVKETQYF. This chain joins TRBV9 and TRBJ2-5; no reliable D call. The CDR3 is made up of 13 amino acids. Germline-derived CDR1 and CDR2 are SGDLS and YYNGEE. V was shortened by 0 bases and J by 3 bases, with 6 bases between the two germline ends.